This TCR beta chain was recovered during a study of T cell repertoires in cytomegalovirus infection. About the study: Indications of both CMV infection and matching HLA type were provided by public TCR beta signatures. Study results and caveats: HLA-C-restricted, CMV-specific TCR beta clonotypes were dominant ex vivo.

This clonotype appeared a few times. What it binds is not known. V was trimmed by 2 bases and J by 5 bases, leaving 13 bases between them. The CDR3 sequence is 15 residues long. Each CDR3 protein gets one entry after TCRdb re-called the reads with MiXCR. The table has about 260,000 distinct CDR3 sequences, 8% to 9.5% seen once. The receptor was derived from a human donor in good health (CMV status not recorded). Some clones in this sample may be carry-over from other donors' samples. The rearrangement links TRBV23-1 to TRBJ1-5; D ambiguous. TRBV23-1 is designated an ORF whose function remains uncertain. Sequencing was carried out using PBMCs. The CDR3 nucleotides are TGCGCCAGCAGTCAAAAAGGGTATACTCATCAGCCCCAGCATTTT. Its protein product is CASSQKGYTHQPQHF.